The entry that follows covers one T cell receptor beta chain sequence. Its target is not known. The length of the CDR3 is 17 residues. Germline CDR1 reads LGHNA; CDR2 reads YSLEER. With 1 base clipped from V and 4 bases from J, the junction kept 6 bases outside the gene matches. This specimen comes from a study of T cell repertoires in cytomegalovirus infection. Turning to the study itself: Public signatures in TCR beta pointed to CMV infection and matching HLA type. General study results and limits: People with CMV and the relevant HLA were identified by cumulative public TCR beta family frequency. HLA-C-restricted, CMV-specific TCR beta clonotypes were dominant ex vivo.

TCRdb re-derived calls from the reads in MiXCR, one entry per CDR3 protein. The sample has fewer than 200,000 distinct CDR3 sequences; about 15% are singletons. The TCR originated in a human donor in good health (CMV status not recorded). Some clones in this sample may be carry-over from other donors' samples. The rearrangement uses TRBV4-3 and TRBJ2-5; 13 bases line up with TRBD2. Source material: PBMCs. CDR3 nucleotides: TGCGCCAGCAGCCAAGGACTAGCGGGAGGTGGGGGAGAGACCCAGTACTTC. It translates to CASSQGLAGGGGETQYF.